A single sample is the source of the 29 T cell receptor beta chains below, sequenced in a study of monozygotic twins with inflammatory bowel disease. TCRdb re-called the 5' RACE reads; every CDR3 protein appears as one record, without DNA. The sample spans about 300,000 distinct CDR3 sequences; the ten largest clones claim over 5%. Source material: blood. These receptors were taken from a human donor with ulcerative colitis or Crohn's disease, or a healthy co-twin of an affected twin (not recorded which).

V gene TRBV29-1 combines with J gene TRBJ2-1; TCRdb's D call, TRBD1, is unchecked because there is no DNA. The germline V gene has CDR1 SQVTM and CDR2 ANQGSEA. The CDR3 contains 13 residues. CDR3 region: CSVDWGNGYEQFF.

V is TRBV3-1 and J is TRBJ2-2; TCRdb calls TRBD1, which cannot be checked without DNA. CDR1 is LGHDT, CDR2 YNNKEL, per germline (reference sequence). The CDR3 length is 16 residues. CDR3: CASSQPGQGGTGELFF. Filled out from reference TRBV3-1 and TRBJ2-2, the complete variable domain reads DTAVSQTPKYLVTQMGNDKSIKCEQNLGHDTMYWYKQDSKKFLKIMFSYNNKELIINETVPNRFSPKSPDKAHLNLHINSLELGDSAVYFCASSQPGQGGTGELFFGEGSRLTVL.

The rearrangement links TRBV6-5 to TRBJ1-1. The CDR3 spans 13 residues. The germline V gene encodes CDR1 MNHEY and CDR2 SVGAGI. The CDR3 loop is CASSLGHEVGAFF.

The CDR3 sequence is CASSPMELQPLHF. The chain couples TRBV12-3 or TRBV12-4 to TRBJ1-6. This CDR3 region has 13 residues.

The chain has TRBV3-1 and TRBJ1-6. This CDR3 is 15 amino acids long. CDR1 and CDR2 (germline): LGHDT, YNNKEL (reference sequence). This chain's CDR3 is CASSQVSSYNSPLHF.

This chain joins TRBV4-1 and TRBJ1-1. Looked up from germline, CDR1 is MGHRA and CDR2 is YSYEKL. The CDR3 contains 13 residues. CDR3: CASSQRINGEAFF.

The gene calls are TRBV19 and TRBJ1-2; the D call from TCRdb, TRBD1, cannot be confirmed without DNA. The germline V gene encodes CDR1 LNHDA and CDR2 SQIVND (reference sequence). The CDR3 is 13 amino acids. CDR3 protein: CASSQGGNYGYTF.

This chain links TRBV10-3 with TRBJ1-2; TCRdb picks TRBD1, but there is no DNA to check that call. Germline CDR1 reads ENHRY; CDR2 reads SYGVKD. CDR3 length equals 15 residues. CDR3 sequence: CAISELDRGDYGYTF.

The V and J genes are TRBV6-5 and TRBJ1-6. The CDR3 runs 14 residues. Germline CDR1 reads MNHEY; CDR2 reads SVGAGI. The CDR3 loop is CARSFSSYNSPLHF.

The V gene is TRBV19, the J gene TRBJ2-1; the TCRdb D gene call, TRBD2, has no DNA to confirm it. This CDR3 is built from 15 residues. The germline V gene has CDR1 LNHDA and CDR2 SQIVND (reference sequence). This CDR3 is CASSIPVRNNNEQFF.

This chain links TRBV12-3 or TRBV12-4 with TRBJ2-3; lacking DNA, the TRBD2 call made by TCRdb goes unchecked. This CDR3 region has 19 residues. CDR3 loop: CASNHYRTSSAVVSDTQYF.

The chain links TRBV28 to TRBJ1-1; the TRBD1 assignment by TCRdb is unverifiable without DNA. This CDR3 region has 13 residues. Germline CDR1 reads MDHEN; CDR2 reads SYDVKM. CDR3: CASKDRGRTEAFF.

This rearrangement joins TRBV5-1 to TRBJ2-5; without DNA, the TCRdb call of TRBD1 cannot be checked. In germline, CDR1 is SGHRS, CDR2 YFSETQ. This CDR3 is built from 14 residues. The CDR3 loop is CASSSSGVFETQYF.

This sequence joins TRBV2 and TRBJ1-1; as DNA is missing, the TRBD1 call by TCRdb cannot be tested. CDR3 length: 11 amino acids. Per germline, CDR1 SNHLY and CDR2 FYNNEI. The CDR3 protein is CASTDRAEAFF.

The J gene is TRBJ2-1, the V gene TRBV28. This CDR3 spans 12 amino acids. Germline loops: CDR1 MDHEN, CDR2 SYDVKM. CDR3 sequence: CASSYYYNEQFF.

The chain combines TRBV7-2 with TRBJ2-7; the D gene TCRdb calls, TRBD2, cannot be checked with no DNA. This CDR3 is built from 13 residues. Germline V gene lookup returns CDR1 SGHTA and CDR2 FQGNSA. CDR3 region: CASSRDFAYEQYF.

This CDR3 reads CASSVGLAGGADEQFF. The V gene is TRBV7-2, the J gene TRBJ2-1; with no DNA, the TCRdb D assignment of TRBD2 cannot be verified. The CDR3 has 16 residues. Germline V gene lookup returns CDR1 SGHTA and CDR2 FQGNSA.

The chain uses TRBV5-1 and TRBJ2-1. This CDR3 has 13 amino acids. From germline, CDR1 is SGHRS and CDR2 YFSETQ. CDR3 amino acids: CASSIVGYNEQFF.

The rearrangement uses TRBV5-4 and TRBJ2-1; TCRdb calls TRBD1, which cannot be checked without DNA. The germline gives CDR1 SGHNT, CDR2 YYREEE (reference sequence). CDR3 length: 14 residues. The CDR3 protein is CASSQTGGNDEQFF.

The CDR3 sequence is CASSPTSTGLPTDTQYF. V usage is TRBV18 and J usage is TRBJ2-3; TCRdb designates TRBD1, a call that cannot be tested without DNA. The CDR3 is made up of 17 amino acids. Germline V gives CDR1 KGHSH, CDR2 LQKENI.

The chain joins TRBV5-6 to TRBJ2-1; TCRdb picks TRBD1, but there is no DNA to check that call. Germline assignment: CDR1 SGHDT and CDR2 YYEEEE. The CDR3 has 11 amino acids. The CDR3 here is CASSLAGGKLF.

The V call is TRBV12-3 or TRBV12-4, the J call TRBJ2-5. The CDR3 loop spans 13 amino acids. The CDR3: CASSLTVPRSQYF.

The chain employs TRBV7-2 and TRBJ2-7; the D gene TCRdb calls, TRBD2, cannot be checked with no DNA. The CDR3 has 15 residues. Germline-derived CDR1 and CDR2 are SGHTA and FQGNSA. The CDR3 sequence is CASSFLAGGEYEQYF.

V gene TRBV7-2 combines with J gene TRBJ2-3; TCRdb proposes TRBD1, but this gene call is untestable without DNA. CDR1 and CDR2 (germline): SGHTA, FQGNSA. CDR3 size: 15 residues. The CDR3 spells CASSSPPPRTDTQYF. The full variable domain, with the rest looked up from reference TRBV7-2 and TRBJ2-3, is GAGVSQSPSNKVTEKGKDVELRCDPISGHTALYWYRQSLGQGLEFLIYFQGNSAPDKSGLPSDRFSAERTGGSVSTLTIQRTQQEDSAVYLCASSSPPPRTDTQYFGPGTRLTVL.

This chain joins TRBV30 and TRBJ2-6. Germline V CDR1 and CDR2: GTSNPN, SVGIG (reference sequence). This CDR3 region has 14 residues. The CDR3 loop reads CAKRYGAVANVLTF.

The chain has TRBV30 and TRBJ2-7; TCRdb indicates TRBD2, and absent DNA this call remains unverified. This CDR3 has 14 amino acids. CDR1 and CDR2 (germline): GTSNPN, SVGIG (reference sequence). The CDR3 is CAWSVGGLSYEQYF.

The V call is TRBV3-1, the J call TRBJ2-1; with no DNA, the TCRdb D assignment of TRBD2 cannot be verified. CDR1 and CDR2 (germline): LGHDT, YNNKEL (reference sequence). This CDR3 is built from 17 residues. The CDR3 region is CASSQAGISFYDNEQFF.

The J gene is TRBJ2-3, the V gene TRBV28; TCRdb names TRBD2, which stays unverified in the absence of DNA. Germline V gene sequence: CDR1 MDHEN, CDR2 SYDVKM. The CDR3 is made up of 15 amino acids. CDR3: CASRPSGGDPDTQYF.

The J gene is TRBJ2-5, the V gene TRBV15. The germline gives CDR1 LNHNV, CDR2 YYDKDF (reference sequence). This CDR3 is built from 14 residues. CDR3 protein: CATSRDFGSETQYF.